This entry lists 16 T cell receptor beta chains sequenced from one sample in a study of blood T cell repertoires in COVID-19. Only in-frame clones appear in the TCRdb table, and some are missing; sequencing was by immunoSEQ multiplex PCR. The sample shows roughly 400,000 clones, around 87% of them seen only once. What was sequenced was peripheral blood. Receptor source: a woman aged 60-75 years with COVID-19, enrolled during active disease.

This rearrangement joins TRBV7-3 to TRBJ2-1; 10 bases are a match to TRBD2. V shed 3 bases, J shed 6 bases, and the junction held 5 bases outside the gene matches. The CDR3 has 15 residues. The germline V gene encodes CDR1 SGHTA and CDR2 FQGTGA. The CDR3 sequence: CASSFTSGASNEQFF. The CDR3, as DNA: TGTGCCAGCAGCTTTACTAGCGGGGCCTCCAATGAGCAGTTCTTC.

This sequence joins TRBV7-9 and TRBJ1-6; D perhaps matches TRBD1 (6 bases). Trimming cost V 1 base and J 9 bases, with 7 bases left between them. The germline gives CDR1 SEHNR, CDR2 FQNEAQ (reference sequence). The CDR3 extends over 13 amino acids. The CDR3 protein is CASSLEGGSPLHF. The CDR3 region has the DNA TGTGCCAGCAGCTTAGAAGGGGGTTCACCCCTCCACTTT.

On this clone: This sample includes further DNA sequences coding for the same CDR3. CDR3 loop: CASSRTGGEKLFF. CDR3 sequence (DNA): TGTGCCAGCAGCCGGACAGGGGGCGAAAAACTGTTTTTT. The rearrangement links TRBV28 to TRBJ1-4; 11 positions match TRBD1. Losses at the gene ends were 6 bases for V and 8 bases for J; bases not matched to a gene: 2. In germline, CDR1 is MDHEN, CDR2 SYDVKM. The CDR3 contains 13 residues.

The chain carries TRBV3-1 (or the pseudogene TRBV3-2) and TRBJ2-2, with 8 positions matching TRBD2. The CDR3 totals 19 residues. After removal of 2 bases from V and 2 bases from J, the junction contained 13 bases not matched to a gene. The germline V gene encodes CDR1 LGHDT and CDR2 YNNKEL (reference sequence). The CDR3 spells CASSQNRKPGGPNTGELFF. For the CDR3, the DNA is TGTGCCAGCAGCCAAAATAGGAAACCGGGGGGGCCTAACACCGGGGAGCTGTTTTTT.

The V call is TRBV30, the J call TRBJ1-6; no definite D call. V dropped 2 bases and J dropped 7 bases, with 6 bases sitting between them. Germline V lookup: CDR1 GTSNPN, CDR2 SVGIG (reference sequence). The CDR3 runs to 12 residues. The CDR3 nucleotides read TGTGCCTGGAGTCGGGAGAATTCACCCCTCCACTTT. Amino acid sequence: CAWSRENSPLHF.

A few counts support this clone. V gene TRBV30 combines with J gene TRBJ2-7, with D possibly being TRBD1 (7 bases). Germline V lookup: CDR1 GTSNPN, CDR2 SVGIG (reference sequence). The CDR3 spans 14 residues. The V end was cut by 2 bases, the J end by 6 bases, with 17 bases between. The DNA of the CDR3 is TGTGCCTGGAGTTTTGGCAGGGGGACTGGCGAGCAGTACTTC. It yields the protein CAWSFGRGTGEQYF.

V usage is TRBV28 and J usage is TRBJ2-3; possibly TRBD2 for D (5 bases). The ends were cut back, 8 bases at V and 2 bases at J, with 8 bases in the middle. Germline loops: CDR1 MDHEN, CDR2 SYDVKM. There are 12 residues in the CDR3. The CDR3 DNA is TGTGCCAGCCGGGAAACCACAGATACGCAGTATTTT. Its protein product is CASRETTDTQYF.

The rearrangement joins TRBV28 to TRBJ2-7; no clear D gene. V was cut by 5 bases and J by 0 bases, with 5 bases left in between. The CDR3 runs to 12 residues. Germline CDR1 is MDHEN and CDR2 is SYDVKM. CDR3 sequence reads: CASSMSSYEQYF. The CDR3, as DNA: TGTGCCAGCAGTATGAGCTCCTACGAGCAGTACTTC. The entire variable domain, with the rest obtained from reference TRBV28 and TRBJ2-7, is as follows: DVKVTQSSRYLVKRTGEKVFLECVQDMDHENMFWYRQDPGLGLRLIYFSYDVKMKEKGDIPEGYSVSREKKERFSLILESASTNQTSMYLCASSMSSYEQYFGPGTRLTVT.

The chain has TRBV28 and TRBJ2-1; 10 positions match TRBD2. The CDR3 sequence is 19 residues long. V lost 6 bases and J lost 1; bases outside the gene matches: 15. From germline, CDR1 is MDHEN and CDR2 SYDVKM. The CDR3 is CASRPFTSGVILSYNEQFF. For the CDR3, the DNA is TGTGCCAGCAGACCTTTTACTAGCGGGGTGATTCTATCCTACAATGAGCAGTTCTTC.

The chain employs TRBV3-1 (or the pseudogene TRBV3-2) and TRBJ1-1; TRBD1 matches at 7 bases. The trim removed 4 bases at V and 3 bases at J, leaving 17 bases unmatched. CDR1 and CDR2 (germline): LGHDT, YNNKEL (reference sequence). The CDR3 has 18 residues. CDR3 sequence: CASSRDRVLGNAHTEAFF. The CDR3 DNA follows: TGTGCCAGCAGCCGTGACAGGGTATTGGGGAATGCACACACTGAAGCTTTCTTT.

This chain connects TRBV5-1 to TRBJ2-1, with 10 bases aligning to TRBD1. V lost 4 bases and J lost 6; bases outside the gene matches: 7. The CDR3 extends over 15 amino acids. In germline, CDR1 is SGHRS, CDR2 YFSETQ. CDR3 nucleotides: TGCGCCAGCAGCCTCACGGGACAGGGGTCCAATGAGCAGTTCTTC. Its translation: CASSLTGQGSNEQFF.

This clone has just a few counts. V usage is TRBV6-2 or TRBV6-3 and J usage is TRBJ2-7, with a tentative D call TRBD2 (5 bases). V lost 5 bases and J lost 2, with 7 bases in between. CDR3 length: 12 amino acids. CDR1 and CDR2 from the germline V gene are MNHEY and SVGEGT. CDR3 protein: CASSIGTYEQYF. Here the CDR3 DNA reads TGTGCCAGCAGTATCGGGACCTACGAGCAGTACTTC.

The chain links TRBV2 to TRBJ1-6, with D unresolved. The CDR3 is 16 residues long. CDR1 and CDR2 (germline): SNHLY, FYNNEI. V dropped 2 bases and J dropped 10 bases, with 18 bases sitting between them. CDR3 in amino acids: CASSENAPVTGSPLHF. The CDR3 nucleotides read TGTGCCAGCAGTGAAAACGCCCCAGTAACCGGGTCACCCCTCCACTTT.

This clone has more than one count but fewer than ten. The V call is TRBV19, the J call TRBJ2-2; 9 bases fit TRBD1. The V gene end was trimmed by 7 bases and the J gene end by 4 bases; junction bases not matched to a gene: 7. The length of the CDR3 is 15 residues. Germline V gene lookup returns CDR1 LNHDA and CDR2 SQIVND (reference sequence). CDR3 DNA sequence: TGTGCCAGTATCTCACAGGGGGCAGTCACCGGGGAGCTGTTTTTT. Protein product: CASISQGAVTGELFF.

The chain carries TRBV9 and TRBJ2-1, with 9 bases that match TRBD2. Germline CDR1 reads SGDLS; CDR2 reads YYNGEE. The CDR3 is 17 residues long. J gave up 9 bases and V 4 bases, and 17 bases lay outside the gene matches. The CDR3 DNA sequence: TGTGCCAGCAGCCCCCGGGGATCGGCGGGGGGGCTGGGTGAGCAGTTCTTC. Translation gives CASSPRGSAGGLGEQFF.

CDR3: CASSPGAALLNTEAFF. CDR3 nucleotides: TGTGCCAGCTCACCAGGGGCAGCACTACTGAACACTGAAGCTTTCTTT. The J gene is TRBJ1-1, the V gene TRBV18, with D maybe TRBD1 (5 bases). Germline CDR1 and CDR2: KGHSH and LQKENI. The V and J ends lost 2 bases and 0 bases respectively, with 13 bases between them. The CDR3 extends over 16 amino acids.